This T cell receptor beta chain originates from a study of patients and donors after allogeneic stem cell transplantation. TCRdb fed the RT-PCR reads into MiXCR, producing one record per CDR3 protein. The sample has about a million distinct CDR3 sequences, under 20% seen once; the top ten hold approximately 5.9%. Trimming at V came to 6 bases and at J to 4 bases, leaving 5 bases not matched to a gene. The CDR3 length is 14 residues. Germline CDR1 SGDLS, CDR2 YYNGEE. Only a few counts were recorded for this clonotype. The chain uses TRBV9 and TRBJ2-2; TRBD1 agrees at 8 bases. This receptor was identified in a human donor who was either an allogeneic HSCT recipient or a stem cell or donor lymphocyte infusion donor (not recorded which). It is not recorded whose cells these are; they may come from a transplant donor. The sample consisted of blood, either unsorted or a sorted T cell fraction (not recorded which). The CDR3 here is CASTKTGGTGELFF. The CDR3 nucleotides read TGTGCCAGCACCAAAACAGGGGGCACCGGGGAGCTGTTTTTT.